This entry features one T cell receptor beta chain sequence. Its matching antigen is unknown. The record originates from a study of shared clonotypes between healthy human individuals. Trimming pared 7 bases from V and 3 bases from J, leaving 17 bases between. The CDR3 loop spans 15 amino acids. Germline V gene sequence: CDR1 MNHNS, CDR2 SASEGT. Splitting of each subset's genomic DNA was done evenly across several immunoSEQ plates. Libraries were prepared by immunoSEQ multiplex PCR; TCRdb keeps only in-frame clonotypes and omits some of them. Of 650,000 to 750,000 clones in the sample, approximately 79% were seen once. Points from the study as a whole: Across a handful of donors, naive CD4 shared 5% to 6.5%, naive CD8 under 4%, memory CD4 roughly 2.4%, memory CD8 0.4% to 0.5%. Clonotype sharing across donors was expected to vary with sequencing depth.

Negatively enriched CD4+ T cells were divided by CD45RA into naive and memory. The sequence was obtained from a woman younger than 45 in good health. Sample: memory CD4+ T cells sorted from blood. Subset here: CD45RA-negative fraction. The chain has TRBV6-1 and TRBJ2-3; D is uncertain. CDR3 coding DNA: TGTGCCAGCACGACTTTTACGTCCGGGACAGATACGCAGTATTTT. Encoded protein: CASTTFTSGTDTQYF.